This TCR beta chain derives from a study of immune heterogeneity within non-small cell lung tumors. V gave up 5 bases and J gave up 2 bases, with 15 bases separating them. CDR3 size: 15 residues. The TCR beta CDR3 region was amplified by multiplex PCR employing 32 V and 13 J primers. Using its own MiXCR run on the multiplex PCR reads, TCRdb lists one record per CDR3 protein. This table has some 14,000 distinct CDR3 sequences, 28% appearing once. General study points: Local T-cell clonality tracked moderately but significantly with local tumor mutational burden, giving an R of approximately 0.36. High-frequency clones unique to single sites coexisted with identical dominant CDR3 beta clonotypes that recurred across tumor sites within a patient.

This clonotype is deemed medium-sized. Its antigen remains unidentified. Bulk tumor genomic DNA, approximately 600 ng per sample, was used as template. Each primary tumor yielded several biopsies, collected far apart from one another at surgery. Patients had untreated, newly diagnosed non-small cell lung cancer and underwent curative surgery. Sequencing was carried out using lung tumor tissue. The TCR sequence derives from a man aged 35-49 years with non-small cell lung cancer. The chain is built from TRBV12-3 or TRBV12-4 and TRBJ1-1; TRBD1 is a possible D gene (5 bases). The CDR3 loop reads CASSPRQSLNTEAFF. CDR3 bases: TGTGCCAGCAGTCCCCGACAGAGTTTAAACACTGAAGCTTTCTTT.